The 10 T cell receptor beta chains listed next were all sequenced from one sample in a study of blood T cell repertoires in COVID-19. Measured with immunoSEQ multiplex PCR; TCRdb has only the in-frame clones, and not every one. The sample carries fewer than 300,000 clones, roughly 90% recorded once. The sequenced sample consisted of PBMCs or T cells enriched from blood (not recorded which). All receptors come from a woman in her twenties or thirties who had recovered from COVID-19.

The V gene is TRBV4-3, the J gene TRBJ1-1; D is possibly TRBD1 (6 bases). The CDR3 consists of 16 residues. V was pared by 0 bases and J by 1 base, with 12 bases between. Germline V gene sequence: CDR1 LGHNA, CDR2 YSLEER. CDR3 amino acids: CASSQDGGAGNTEAFF. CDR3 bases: TGCGCCAGCAGCCAAGATGGGGGGGCGGGGAACACTGAAGCTTTCTTT.

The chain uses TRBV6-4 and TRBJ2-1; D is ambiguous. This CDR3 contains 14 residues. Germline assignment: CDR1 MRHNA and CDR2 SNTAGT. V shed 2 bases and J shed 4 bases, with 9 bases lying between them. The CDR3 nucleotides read TGTGCCAGCAGTGACCCCCCAAATTACAATGAGCAGTTCTTC. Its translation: CASSDPPNYNEQFF.

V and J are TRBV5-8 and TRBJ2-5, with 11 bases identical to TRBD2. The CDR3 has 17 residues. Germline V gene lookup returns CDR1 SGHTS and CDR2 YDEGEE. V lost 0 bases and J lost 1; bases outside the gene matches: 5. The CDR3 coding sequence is TGTGCCAGCAGCTTGGACACTAGCGGGAGAGTCCAAGAGACCCAGTACTTC. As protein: CASSLDTSGRVQETQYF.

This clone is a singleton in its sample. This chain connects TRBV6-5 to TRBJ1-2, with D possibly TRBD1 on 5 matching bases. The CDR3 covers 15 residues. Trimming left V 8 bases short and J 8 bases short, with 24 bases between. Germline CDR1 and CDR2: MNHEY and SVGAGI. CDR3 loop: CASCPTTAQGSGYTF. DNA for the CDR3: TGTGCCAGCTGCCCTACGACTGCCCAGGGATCCGGCTACACCTTC.

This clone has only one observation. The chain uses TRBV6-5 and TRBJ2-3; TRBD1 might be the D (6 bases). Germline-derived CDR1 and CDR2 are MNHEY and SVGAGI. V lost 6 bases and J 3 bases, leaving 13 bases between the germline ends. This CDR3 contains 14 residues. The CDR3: CASSTHQGTDTQYF. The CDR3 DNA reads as TGTGCCAGCAGCACCCATCAGGGGACAGATACGCAGTATTTT.

CDR3 sequence reads: CATRPLTAEQFF. In nucleotides, the CDR3 is TGTGCCACCCGCCCCCTTACAGCTGAGCAGTTCTTC. The V gene is TRBV6-2 or TRBV6-3, the J gene TRBJ2-1; no clear D. The CDR3 is made up of 12 amino acids. Germline values: CDR1 MNHEY, CDR2 SVGEGT. Trimming shortened V by 10 bases and J by 9 bases, and 16 bases separated the two germline ends.

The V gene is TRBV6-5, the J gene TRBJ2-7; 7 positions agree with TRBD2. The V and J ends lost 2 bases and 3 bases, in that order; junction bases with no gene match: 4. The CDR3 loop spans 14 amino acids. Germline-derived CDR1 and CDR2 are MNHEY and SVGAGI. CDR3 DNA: TGTGCCAGCAGTTACCTAGCGGAAAACTACGAGCAGTACTTC. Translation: CASSYLAENYEQYF.

This chain's CDR3 is CASSVASGGYGYTF. The CDR3 region has the DNA TGTGCCAGCAGCGTAGCTTCAGGGGGCTATGGCTACACCTTC. The rearrangement uses TRBV9 and TRBJ1-2, with 7 bases matching TRBD1. After removal of 0 bases from V and 4 bases from J, the junction contained 3 bases not matched to a gene. The CDR3 length is 14 residues. Per germline, CDR1 SGDLS and CDR2 YYNGEE.

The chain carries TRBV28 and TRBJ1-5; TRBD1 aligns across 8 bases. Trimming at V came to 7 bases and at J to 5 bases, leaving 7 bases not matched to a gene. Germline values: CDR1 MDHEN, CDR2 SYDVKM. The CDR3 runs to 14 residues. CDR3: CASNTDREYQPQHF. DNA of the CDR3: TGTGCCAGCAACACGGACAGGGAGTATCAGCCCCAGCATTTT.

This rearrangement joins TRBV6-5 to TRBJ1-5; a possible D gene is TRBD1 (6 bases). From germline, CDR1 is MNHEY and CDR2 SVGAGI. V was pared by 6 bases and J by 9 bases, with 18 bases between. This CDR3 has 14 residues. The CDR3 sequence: CASSLQGDRGPQHF. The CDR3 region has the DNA TGTGCCAGCAGCCTACAGGGTGATAGGGGGCCCCAGCATTTT.